This T cell receptor (beta chain) was recovered during a study of T cells in Graves' hyperthyroidism and ophthalmopathy. General study results and limits: Most thyroid-expanded clonotypes above 0.001 were also found in blood.

This clonotype was seen at least ten times. What it binds is unknown. Stable disease denoted Graves' hyperthyroidism without ophthalmopathy progression within 18 months. Disease duration under 2 months; hyperthyroidism patients were aged 18 to 65. RNA transcripts served as the template for amplifying TCR beta CDR3 regions. First-round RT-PCR with HTBI primers amplified the TCR CDR3 region. Using its own MiXCR run on the multiplex PCR reads, TCRdb lists one record per CDR3 protein. The sample shows 450,000 to 700,000 distinct CDR3 sequences, 35% to 55% of them seen only once. This CDR3 region has 13 residues. CDR1 and CDR2 (germline): ENHRY, SYGVKD. V lost 6 bases and J 8 bases, leaving 16 bases between the germline ends.

The sequence came from a woman aged 18-29 years with Graves' hyperthyroidism. The rearrangement uses TRBV10-3 and TRBJ1-2; no clear D gene. Sample: peripheral blood or thyroid tissue (not recorded which). The CDR3 loop reads CAISVTASQGYTF. CDR3 in DNA: TGTGCCATCAGCGTTACAGCGTCCCAAGGCTACACCTTC.